The 30 T cell receptor beta chains below come from one sample, sequenced in a study of control samples from healthy donors and cancer patients. Libraries were prepared by immunoSEQ multiplex PCR; TCRdb keeps only in-frame clonotypes and omits some of them. The data hold around 150,000 clones, with approximately 90% observed a single time. The sequencing sample was made of blood. These receptors all stem from a man aged 25 to 40 in good health.

CDR3 nucleotide sequence: TGTGCCAGCAGCCCTGGACACCCGGCGGATACGCAGTATTTT. This sequence encodes CASSPGHPADTQYF. J is TRBJ2-3 and V is TRBV11-3; maybe TRBD1 (5 bases). Germline V CDR1 and CDR2: SGHNT, YENEEA. Trimming stripped 5 bases from V and 6 bases from J, with 15 bases between. The CDR3 has 14 residues.

V gene TRBV15 combines with J gene TRBJ1-2; D gene unclear. The germline V and J ends were trimmed by 1 base and 4 bases, with 10 bases remaining between them. Germline-derived CDR1 and CDR2 are LNHNV and YYDKDF (reference sequence). The CDR3 has 14 residues. CDR3 sequence (DNA): TGTGCCACCAGCAGAGGGGTAGTCGGCTATGGCTACACCTTC. Its protein product is CATSRGVVGYGYTF. Combining the CDR3 with reference TRBV15 and TRBJ1-2 gives the whole variable domain DAMVIQNPRYQVTQFGKPVTLSCSQTLNHNVMYWYQQKSSQAPKLLFHYYDKDFNNEADTPDNFQSRRPNTSFCFLDIRSPGLGDTAMYLCATSRGVVGYGYTFGSGTRLTVV.

V is TRBV11-2 and J is TRBJ1-5; D gene uncertain. V dropped 1 base and J dropped 2 bases, with 12 bases sitting between them. Germline CDR1 is SGHAT and CDR2 is FQNNGV. This CDR3 has 16 amino acids. This CDR3 reads CASSLGVRSRNQPQHF. The CDR3, as DNA: TGTGCCAGCAGCTTAGGAGTACGCAGTCGCAATCAGCCCCAGCATTTT.

The chain couples TRBV15 to TRBJ1-5; 7 positions agree with TRBD1. The trim removed 0 bases at V and 4 bases at J, leaving 9 bases unmatched. The CDR3 has 17 residues. Germline CDR1 is LNHNV and CDR2 is YYDKDF (reference sequence). CDR3 region: CATSRDGQDLRNQPQHF. The CDR3 DNA reads as TGTGCCACCAGCAGAGACGGACAGGACTTACGGAATCAGCCCCAGCATTTT.

This rearrangement joins TRBV4-2 to TRBJ1-1; D gene uncertain. The CDR3 contains 13 residues. CDR1 and CDR2 (germline): LGHNA, YNFKEQ. The V end was cut by 4 bases, the J end by 0 bases, with 6 bases between. The CDR3 DNA sequence: TGTGCCAGCAGCCGTAAGATGAACACTGAAGCTTTCTTT. Amino acids: CASSRKMNTEAFF.

The chain employs TRBV6-5 and TRBJ2-2; D ambiguous. Trimming removed 8 bases at V and 4 bases at J, with 17 bases between. Germline V gives CDR1 MNHEY, CDR2 SVGAGI. The CDR3 runs to 15 residues. The CDR3 coding sequence is TGTGCCAGCCTTGAGGCCACTCGAGGCACCGGGGAGCTGTTTTTT. Translating it yields CASLEATRGTGELFF.

The chain has TRBV19 and TRBJ2-6; D gene ambiguous. V was pared by 1 base and J by 0 bases, with 7 bases between. Germline loops: CDR1 LNHDA, CDR2 SQIVND (reference sequence). The CDR3 runs 16 residues. The CDR3 DNA reads TGTGCCAGTAGTATAGTTGAGGTCTCTGGGGCCAACGTCCTGACTTTC. Amino acid sequence: CASSIVEVSGANVLTF.

The chain recombines TRBV4-1 with TRBJ2-3, with 8 bases aligning to TRBD1. Germline loops: CDR1 MGHRA, CDR2 YSYEKL. Unmatched junction bases numbered 4, after V lost 1 base and J lost 4 bases. The CDR3 contains 15 residues. The CDR3 loop reads CASSQGGQGADTQYF. DNA for the CDR3: TGCGCCAGCAGCCAAGGAGGACAGGGTGCAGATACGCAGTATTTT.

In this sample, this clone turned up a few times. The rearrangement links TRBV4-2 to TRBJ2-1; 10 nucleotides agree with TRBD1. The V segment lost 4 bases and the J segment 6 bases; nucleotides outside the gene matches: 6. Germline CDR1 LGHNA, CDR2 YNFKEQ. CDR3 length: 15 amino acids. The CDR3 region is CASSPMGQGINEQFF. CDR3 DNA sequence: TGTGCCAGCAGCCCAATGGGACAGGGGATCAATGAGCAGTTCTTC.

The CDR3 region has the DNA TGTGCCAGCAGCTTAGATCGCAACACTGAAGCTTTCTTT. It encodes CASSLDRNTEAFF. This chain links TRBV7-8 with TRBJ1-1; D uncertain. Germline V lookup: CDR1 SGHVS, CDR2 FQNEAQ. With 1 base removed from V and 2 bases from J, the gap between germline ends came to 5 bases. The CDR3 covers 13 residues.

This chain uses TRBV7-8 with TRBJ2-2; perhaps D is TRBD1 or TRBD2 (6 bases each). The CDR3 contains 15 residues. The germline V gene has CDR1 SGHVS and CDR2 FQNEAQ. The germline V and J ends were trimmed by 6 bases and 10 bases, with 21 bases remaining between them. The CDR3 coding sequence is TGTGCCAGCAGACGCCTACAAGGGGGGCTGGAGGAGCTGTTTTTT. Translating gives CASRRLQGGLEELFF.

The rearrangement joins TRBV3-1 (or the pseudogene TRBV3-2) to TRBJ1-2; 11 bases agree with TRBD1. Germline trimming cut 4 bases from V and 4 bases from J; bases unmatched to any gene: 11. Germline loops: CDR1 LGHDT, CDR2 YNNKEL (reference sequence). This CDR3 region has 17 residues. CDR3 DNA: TGTGCCAGCAGCCTTTCCGGGACAGGGGGAGACATCTATGGCTACACCTTC. Encoded protein: CASSLSGTGGDIYGYTF.

The genes are TRBV24-1 and TRBJ1-6; a possible D gene is TRBD1 (5 bases). The CDR3 is 19 residues long. Deletions cut 4 bases from V and 9 bases from J, with 27 bases between. Germline V gives CDR1 KGHDR, CDR2 SFDVKD. The CDR3 DNA is TGTGCCACCAGTGAGTCACCCGGGACGGAACTTTGGGAACTTTCACCCCTCCACTTT. Translated: CATSESPGTELWELSPLHF.

V usage is TRBV12-3 or TRBV12-4 and J usage is TRBJ2-2; TRBD1 aligns across 8 bases. The J segment lost 6 bases and the V segment lost 6 bases, leaving 3 bases of the junction unmatched. The CDR3 runs to 13 residues. The DNA for the CDR3 is TGTGCCAGCAGACCGACAGGGGCCGGGGAGCTGTTTTTT. It specifies CASRPTGAGELFF.

This clone was observed once. V usage is TRBV12-3 or TRBV12-4 and J usage is TRBJ2-1, with 7 bases fitting TRBD1. The CDR3 has 12 amino acids. Trimming at V came to 4 bases and at J to 7 bases, leaving 1 base not matched to a gene. The CDR3 spells CASSSQGNEQFF. In DNA form, the CDR3 reads TGTGCCAGCAGTTCACAGGGGAATGAGCAGTTCTTC.

This chain joins TRBV18 and TRBJ2-2, with 9 positions matching TRBD2. The CDR3 is 16 amino acids. The ends lost 5 bases at V and 1 base at J; junction bases unmatched: 5. Germline V gene sequence: CDR1 KGHSH, CDR2 LQKENI. CDR3: CASSSKLAGNTGELFF. The DNA for the CDR3 is TGTGCCAGCTCATCCAAACTAGCGGGGAACACCGGGGAGCTGTTTTTT.

This clone has just one count. This rearrangement joins TRBV18 to TRBJ2-1, with D possibly matching TRBD1 (5 bases). Trimming removed 1 base at V and 7 bases at J, with 11 bases between. From germline, CDR1 is KGHSH and CDR2 LQKENI. The CDR3 contains 14 residues. The chain's CDR3 is CASSPQRGDNEQFF. The CDR3 nucleotides read TGTGCCAGCTCACCACAAAGGGGTGATAATGAGCAGTTCTTC.

This clone was observed once. The gene calls are TRBV29-1 and TRBJ1-1; a possible D gene is TRBD1 (5 bases). The CDR3 runs to 12 residues. In germline, CDR1 is SQVTM, CDR2 ANQGSEA. V was cut by 5 bases and J by 4 bases, with 11 bases left in between. CDR3 sequence (DNA): TGCAGCGTTCCGGGGCAGACCACTGAAGCTTTCTTT. Translated, it gives CSVPGQTTEAFF.

The chain joins TRBV13 to TRBJ1-1; unclear D gene. The length of the CDR3 is 16 residues. Trimming took 0 bases from V and 0 from J, leaving 11 bases between them. Germline CDR1 PRHDT, CDR2 FYEKMQ (reference sequence). The CDR3 DNA follows: TGTGCCAGCAGCTTAGGGCAGGCCCTGTTGAACACTGAAGCTTTCTTT. This translates into CASSLGQALLNTEAFF.

This clone was picked up one time. The CDR3 sequence: CASTRKGVGANVLTF. Here the CDR3 DNA reads TGTGCCAGCACCCGGAAGGGGGTCGGGGCCAACGTCCTGACTTTC. The chain uses TRBV19 and TRBJ2-6; D might be TRBD1 (6 bases). V lost 9 bases and J lost 4, with 16 bases in between. The germline CDR1 and CDR2 sequences are LNHDA and SQIVND (reference sequence). The length of the CDR3 is 15 residues.

The chain links TRBV21-1 to TRBJ1-1. TRBV21-1 is a listed pseudogene. The CDR3 length is 15 residues. This CDR3 is CASSKAKERNTEAFF. The CDR3 DNA reads TGTGCCAGCAGCAAAGCTAAGGAGCGGAACACTGAAGCTTTCTTT.

The genes are TRBV27 and TRBJ2-1, with D possibly being TRBD2 (6 bases). The CDR3 is made up of 13 amino acids. V was trimmed by 6 bases and J by 9 bases, leaving 15 bases between them. The germline V gene encodes CDR1 MNHEY and CDR2 SMNVEV (reference sequence). DNA for the CDR3: TGTGCCAGCAGGCGCCCCCTAGCGACTGAGCAGTTCTTC. It specifies CASRRPLATEQFF.

The gene calls are TRBV7-9 and TRBJ1-5; D gene ambiguous. The germline V and J ends were trimmed by 5 bases and 4 bases, with 15 bases remaining between them. The CDR3 has 15 amino acids. The germline V gene encodes CDR1 SEHNR and CDR2 FQNEAQ (reference sequence). The CDR3 coding sequence is TGTGCCAGCAGCCCCGTGGGCAGTATAAATCAGCCCCAGCATTTT. Its translation is CASSPVGSINQPQHF.

This chain connects TRBV12-3 or TRBV12-4 to TRBJ1-2, with TRBD1 matching over 9 bases. V shed 5 bases, J shed 8 bases, and the junction held 6 bases outside the gene matches. The CDR3 loop spans 13 amino acids. This CDR3 reads CASSGTGIRGYTF. Here the CDR3 DNA reads TGTGCCAGCAGTGGGACAGGGATACGCGGCTACACCTTC.

Comment on this clone: A junction boundary mismatches the germline segment, possibly from a read error. CDR3 DNA: TGCAGTGCAAAACCTAGCGGGAGGCCCAAATTC. Translated: CSAKPSGRPKF. J is TRBJ2-7 and V is TRBV20-1; 11 nucleotides align to TRBD2. Germline assignment: CDR1 DFQATT and CDR2 SNEGSKA (reference sequence). The CDR3 covers 11 residues.

This chain connects TRBV18 to TRBJ1-1; D is perhaps TRBD1 (6 bases). Germline lookup yields CDR1 KGHSH and CDR2 LQKENI. V was trimmed by 2 bases and J by 4 bases, leaving 14 bases between them. The CDR3 length is 15 residues. The CDR3 is CASSPVSGAGTEAFF. The CDR3 DNA reads as TGTGCCAGCTCACCAGTCTCGGGGGCGGGCACTGAAGCTTTCTTT.

V gene TRBV7-3 combines with J gene TRBJ1-3; D ambiguous. V gave up 6 bases and J gave up 4 bases, with 10 bases separating them. This CDR3 region has 13 residues. Germline V lookup: CDR1 SGHTA, CDR2 FQGTGA. The CDR3 DNA sequence: TGTGCCAGCAGGCAGGAGTCCGGAAACACCATATATTTT. This gives the protein CASRQESGNTIYF.

This clone was counted between two and nine times. The V and J genes are TRBV7-3 and TRBJ2-7, with D unclear. The CDR3 consists of 12 residues. The germline V and J ends were trimmed by 1 base and 6 bases, with 7 bases remaining between them. The V gene's germline CDR1 is SGHTA and CDR2 FQGTGA. Written as DNA, the CDR3 is TGTGCCAGCAGCTTAAACGTGGCCGAGCAGTACTTC. The encoded protein is CASSLNVAEQYF.

V usage is TRBV6-2 or TRBV6-3 and J usage is TRBJ2-3, with 9 bases aligning to TRBD2. This CDR3 is built from 15 residues. Germline loops: CDR1 MNHEY, CDR2 SVGEGT. Trimming at V came to 4 bases and at J to 4 bases, leaving 6 bases not matched to a gene. The CDR3 bases are TGTGCCAGCAGTTTGGCGGGAGGGCCACCAGATACGCAGTATTTT. As protein: CASSLAGGPPDTQYF.

This rearrangement joins TRBV9 to TRBJ1-6, with D possibly matching TRBD1 (5 bases). Germline V gene sequence: CDR1 SGDLS, CDR2 YYNGEE. The V end lost 7 bases, the J end lost 8 bases, and 19 bases lay between the germline ends. The length of the CDR3 is 15 residues. In DNA form, the CDR3 reads TGTGCCAGCGCCAAAGACGGGGCTCGGGATTCACCCCTCCACTTT. This codes for CASAKDGARDSPLHF.